These 13 T cell receptor beta chains originate from one sample sequenced in a study of blood T cell repertoires in COVID-19. Generated by immunoSEQ multiplex PCR, the TCRdb table keeps only in-frame clones and is missing some. Here the sample spans fewer than 100,000 clones, 65% to 90% being singletons. Sequencing was carried out using peripheral blood. These receptors were collected from a woman in her forties or fifties with acute or convalescent COVID-19.

CDR3 sequence (DNA): TGTGCCAGCAGCCCCCGAGGCAGGGGATCTAGCACAGATACGCAGTATTTT. It codes for CASSPRGRGSSTDTQYF. The rearrangement links TRBV9 to TRBJ2-3, with D tentatively TRBD1 (6 bases). Germline V CDR1 and CDR2: SGDLS, YYNGEE. The CDR3 is 17 amino acids. Trimming stripped 4 bases from V and 0 bases from J, with 18 bases between.

J is TRBJ1-3 and V is TRBV2, with D maybe TRBD1 (6 bases). Between the trimmed V and J ends, which lost 2 bases and 3 bases, there was a span of 8 bases. The CDR3 has 14 amino acids. CDR1 is SNHLY, CDR2 FYNNEI, per germline. The CDR3 region is CASSELGGGNTIYF. CDR3 sequence (DNA): TGTGCCAGCAGTGAACTAGGGGGTGGAAACACCATATATTTT.

The chain has TRBV6-5 and TRBJ2-2, with D possibly matching TRBD2 (5 bases). The CDR3 has 12 amino acids. V was pared by 5 bases and J by 6 bases, with 7 bases between. Germline V lookup: CDR1 MNHEY, CDR2 SVGAGI. The CDR3 region is CASSLSAGELFF. CDR3 nucleotide sequence: TGTGCCAGCAGTCTTAGCGCCGGGGAGCTGTTTTTT.

J is TRBJ2-5 and V is TRBV5-5; 7 bases are shared with TRBD2. This CDR3 has 15 amino acids. The V segment lost 0 bases and the J segment 1 base; nucleotides outside the gene matches: 3. Germline V gene lookup returns CDR1 SGHKS and CDR2 YYEKEE (reference sequence). The CDR3 protein is CASSLVPSGQETQYF. CDR3 DNA sequence: TGTGCCAGCAGCTTGGTCCCTAGCGGCCAAGAGACCCAGTACTTC.

J is TRBJ2-5 and V is TRBV7-3; D might be TRBD1 (5 bases). CDR3 length: 14 residues. Trimming left V 5 bases short and J 8 bases short, with 18 bases between. Germline CDR1 and CDR2: SGHTA and FQGTGA. The CDR3: CASSPLMVQGTQYF. The CDR3 bases are TGTGCCAGCAGCCCCCTAATGGTCCAGGGTACCCAGTACTTC.

J is TRBJ1-1 and V is TRBV30, with TRBD1 matching 7 bases. The CDR3 runs 14 residues. CDR1 and CDR2 from the germline V gene are GTSNPN and SVGIG (reference sequence). The V gene end was trimmed by 2 bases and the J gene end by 0 bases; junction bases not matched to a gene: 3. CDR3 nucleotide sequence: TGTGCCTGGAGTCGGGACAGAATGAACACTGAAGCTTTCTTT. This sequence encodes CAWSRDRMNTEAFF.

The chain uses TRBV14 and TRBJ2-7; D not certain. The CDR3 totals 13 residues. Trimming pared 4 bases from V and 2 bases from J, leaving 9 bases between. Germline V gene sequence: CDR1 SGHDN, CDR2 FVKESK. The CDR3 nucleotides read TGTGCCAGCAGCCGCACAATAACCTACGAGCAGTACTTC. Protein: CASSRTITYEQYF.

The V gene is TRBV6-5, the J gene TRBJ2-7, with TRBD2 as a possible D gene (5 bases). This CDR3 has 14 amino acids. CDR1 is MNHEY, CDR2 SVGAGI, per germline. The V end was cut by 8 bases, the J end by 4 bases, with 18 bases between. The CDR3 nucleotides are TGTGCCAGCCAGCTAGCACAGTTTCGGTACGAGCAGTACTTC. Its protein is CASQLAQFRYEQYF.

The chain links TRBV5-4 to TRBJ1-5; D gene ambiguous. The CDR3 is made up of 14 amino acids. In germline, CDR1 is SGHNT, CDR2 YYREEE (reference sequence). The germline V and J ends were trimmed by 3 bases and 5 bases, with 12 bases remaining between them. The CDR3 protein is CASSYEGPDQPQHF. The CDR3 DNA follows: TGTGCCAGCAGCTATGAGGGTCCCGATCAGCCCCAGCATTTT.

This clone was detected once. V usage is TRBV19 and J usage is TRBJ1-1; D is ambiguous. The germline CDR1 and CDR2 sequences are LNHDA and SQIVND (reference sequence). This CDR3 comprises 15 residues. V was shortened by 1 base and J by 6 bases, with 15 bases between the two germline ends. CDR3 sequence (DNA): TGTGCCAGTAGTATAGTGGCTCAGATCTTCTCTGAAGCTTTCTTT. It yields the protein CASSIVAQIFSEAFF. Using reference TRBV19 and TRBJ1-1 for the parts outside the CDR3, the full variable domain is DGGITQSPKYLFRKEGQNVTLSCEQNLNHDAMYWYRQDPGQGLRLIYYSQIVNDFQKGDIAEGYSVSREKKESFPLTVTSAQKNPTAFYLCASSIVAQIFSEAFFGQGTRLTVV.

The V gene is TRBV11-2, the J gene TRBJ2-1, with 15 bases lining up with TRBD2. Germline V gene lookup returns CDR1 SGHAT and CDR2 FQNNGV. This CDR3 region has 19 residues. V shed 4 bases and J 5 bases; nucleotides not matched to a gene: 12. CDR3 amino acids: CASSSRAGLAGGTHNEQFF. The CDR3 region has the DNA TGTGCCAGCAGCTCCCGAGCGGGACTAGCGGGAGGTACCCACAATGAGCAGTTCTTC.

The V and J genes are TRBV18 and TRBJ2-3; D not certain. The CDR3 sequence is 13 residues long. V lost 0 bases to trimming and J lost 2 bases, with 3 bases between them. Germline V gene sequence: CDR1 KGHSH, CDR2 LQKENI. The CDR3 nucleotides are TGTGCCAGCTCACCACCCTTCACAGATACGCAGTATTTT. This sequence encodes CASSPPFTDTQYF.

This sequence joins TRBV5-4 and TRBJ2-7; 8 nucleotides agree with TRBD1. With 4 bases clipped from V and 3 bases from J, the junction kept 9 bases outside the gene matches. The CDR3 has 15 amino acids. Germline values: CDR1 SGHNT, CDR2 YYREEE (reference sequence). The DNA for the CDR3 is TGTGCCAGCAGCCCCGCCGGGACAGGCCGCTACGAGCAGTACTTC. This gives the protein CASSPAGTGRYEQYF.